This T cell receptor beta chain was found in a study of blood T cells in healthy people across ages. The study recruited healthy Caucasian donors from Russia who were aged about 6 to 90. With regard to this clonotype: A read error may be the cause here, since a much bigger clone is one base away.

Through a sample-barcoded 5' primer and a J-beta primer mix, a second PCR was run for 7 to 11 cycles. TCRdb re-derived calls from the 5' RACE reads in MiXCR, one entry per CDR3 protein. Found here are fewer than 800,000 distinct CDR3 sequences, about 52% of them singletons; the top ten hold around 32%. Sample: blood. The sequence was collected from a woman in her fifties or sixties in good health.

The CDR3 nucleotides read TGTGCCAGCAGTCCGGGACTAGAGAATGAGCAGTTCTTC. This translates into CASSPGLENEQFF. J is TRBJ2-1 and V is TRBV5-6, with TRBD2 matching over 8 bases. This CDR3 is 13 amino acids long. V was clipped by 5 bases and J by 7 bases; unmatched bases: 5. From germline, CDR1 is SGHDT and CDR2 YYEEEE.